This passage covers 8 T cell receptor beta chains from one sample sequenced in a study of T cell repertoires in aging, cancer and after chemotherapy. A mixed TRB-A/B primer pool amplified rearranged TRB by multiplex touch-down PCR. TCRdb passed the multiplex PCR reads through MiXCR, listing each CDR3 protein once. The table lists under 5,500 distinct CDR3 sequences, approximately 40% of them singletons, with around 6.8% in the top ten. The template was genomic DNA from peripheral blood, not RNA. The sample taken for sequencing was blood. The receptors were gathered from a human donor with a blood cancer.

J is TRBJ2-5 and V is TRBV20-1, with TRBD2 identical over 9 bases. The CDR3 runs 13 residues. Germline V gives CDR1 DFQATT, CDR2 SNEGSKA (reference sequence). Trimming cost V 5 bases and J 5 bases; bases outside gene matches: 6. The CDR3 bases are TGCAGTGCTCCCGCGGGAGGGGTGGAGACCCAGTACTTC. Its translation is CSAPAGGVETQYF.

By its share, this clonotype is medium-sized (0.01 to 0.1%). The gene calls are TRBV29-1 and TRBJ2-5, with D perhaps matching TRBD2 (7 bases). Trimming stripped 7 bases from V and 5 bases from J, with 14 bases between. There are 12 residues in the CDR3. Looked up from germline, CDR1 is SQVTM and CDR2 is ANQGSEA. The CDR3 DNA follows: TGCAGCGGACTAGCTGGGGGCGAGACCCAGTACTTC. Its translation: CSGLAGGETQYF.

By share, this clonotype ranks as medium-sized. The V and J genes are TRBV30 and TRBJ2-1; 13 positions agree with TRBD2. Germline CDR1 GTSNPN, CDR2 SVGIG (reference sequence). V dropped 4 bases and J dropped 4; count of bases not matched to a gene: 4. The CDR3 covers 15 residues. CDR3 DNA: TGTGCCTGGAAGCAACTAGCGGGAGGGTACAATGAGCAGTTCTTC. It is translated as CAWKQLAGGYNEQFF.

The chain is built from TRBV7-4 and TRBJ2-7; TRBD1 matches 10 bases. V shed 6 bases, J shed 4 bases, and the junction held 12 bases outside the gene matches. The length of the CDR3 is 16 residues. From germline, CDR1 is SGHVT and CDR2 SQSDAQ. CDR3 sequence reads: CASSYVEPGQGYEQYF. The CDR3 nucleotides read TGTGCCAGCAGTTACGTTGAACCGGGACAGGGGTACGAGCAGTACTTC.

This clonotype was counted a few times. The chain carries TRBV27 and TRBJ2-5, with D perhaps assigned TRBD1 or TRBD2 (6 bases each). Trimming stripped 5 bases from V and 4 bases from J, with 14 bases between. Looked up from germline, CDR1 is MNHEY and CDR2 is SMNVEV (reference sequence). The CDR3 sequence is 14 residues long. CDR3 DNA sequence: TGTGCCAGCAGTCCCCGGGGGCAGGGAGAGACCCAGTACTTC. This codes for CASSPRGQGETQYF.

The V gene is TRBV30, the J gene TRBJ1-2; a weak D match, TRBD1 (5 bases). Per germline, CDR1 GTSNPN and CDR2 SVGIG (reference sequence). This CDR3 is 12 amino acids long. V lost 1 base and J lost 8, with 11 bases in between. CDR3 region: CAWSAGVGGYTF. DNA for the CDR3: TGTGCCTGGAGTGCGGGGGTTGGAGGCTACACCTTC. The whole variable domain, remainder taken from reference TRBV30 and TRBJ1-2, is SQTIHQWPATLVQPVGSPLSLECTVEGTSNPNLYWYRQAAGRGLQLLFYSVGIGQISSEVPQNLSASRPQDRQFILSSKKLLLSDSGFYLCAWSAGVGGYTFGSGTRLTVV.

This clonotype is labeled medium-sized (0.01 to 0.1%). The chain has TRBV29-1 and TRBJ2-7; 7 positions match TRBD2. The CDR3 is made up of 12 amino acids. V shed 7 bases and J 2 bases; nucleotides not matched to a gene: 5. Germline values: CDR1 SQVTM, CDR2 ANQGSEA. CDR3 nucleotide sequence: TGCAGCGGACGGGAGGCCCCCTACGAGCAGTACTTC. Its protein is CSGREAPYEQYF.

The chain combines TRBV30 with TRBJ2-6; no reliable D call. V lost 8 bases and J lost 0, with 8 bases in between. The germline V gene encodes CDR1 GTSNPN and CDR2 SVGIG (reference sequence). This CDR3 has 13 residues. The chain's CDR3 is CAGKNSGANVLTF. The DNA for the CDR3 is TGTGCCGGGAAGAACTCTGGGGCCAACGTCCTGACTTTC.